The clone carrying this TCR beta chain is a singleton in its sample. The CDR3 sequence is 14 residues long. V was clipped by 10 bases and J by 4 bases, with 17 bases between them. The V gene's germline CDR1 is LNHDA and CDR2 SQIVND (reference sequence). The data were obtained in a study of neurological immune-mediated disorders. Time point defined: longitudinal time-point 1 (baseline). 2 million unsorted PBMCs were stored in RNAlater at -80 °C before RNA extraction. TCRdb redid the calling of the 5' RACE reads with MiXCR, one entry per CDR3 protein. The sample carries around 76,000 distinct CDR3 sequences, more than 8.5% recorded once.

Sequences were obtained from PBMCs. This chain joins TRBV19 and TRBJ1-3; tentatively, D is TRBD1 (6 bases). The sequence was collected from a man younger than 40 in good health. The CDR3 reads CATKGVSAGNTIYF. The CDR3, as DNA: TGTGCCACCAAGGGGGTTTCGGCCGGAAACACCATATATTTT.